A single sample is the source of the 29 T cell receptor beta chains below, sequenced in a study of cytomegalovirus exposure and HLA in healthy donors. 60 Vbeta and 13 Jbeta primers were used in PCR. TCRdb's table, derived via immunoSEQ multiplex PCR, lists solely in-frame clones and lacks some. The top ten hold 1% to 1.5% of the sample, which has around 200,000 clones, 84% seen once. The sample comprised PBMCs. These receptors originate from a girl aged 2 to 9 in good health and CMV-seropositive.

The chain has TRBV30 and TRBJ1-3; D not certain. Germline CDR1 reads GTSNPN; CDR2 reads SVGIG (reference sequence). Trimming took 6 bases from V and 0 from J, leaving 6 bases between them. The length of the CDR3 is 12 residues. This chain's CDR3 is CACQISGNTIYF. The DNA for the CDR3 is TGTGCCTGCCAGATCTCTGGAAACACCATATATTTT.

The chain is built from TRBV5-1 and TRBJ2-7; 10 bases agree with TRBD1. Trimming cost V 7 bases and J 6 bases; bases outside gene matches: 7. In germline, CDR1 is SGHRS, CDR2 YFSETQ. This CDR3 is built from 13 residues. Here the CDR3 reads CASSGTGVSEQYF. As DNA, the CDR3 is TGCGCCAGCTCCGGGACAGGGGTTTCCGAGCAGTACTTC.

V gene TRBV30 combines with J gene TRBJ2-5, with no clear D. Trimming removed 3 bases from V and 5 bases from J, with 13 bases in between. Germline V CDR1 and CDR2: GTSNPN, SVGIG (reference sequence). The CDR3 loop spans 13 amino acids. CDR3 nucleotide sequence: TGTGCCTGGAGCCCCATGGCATGGGAGACCCAGTACTTC. This codes for CAWSPMAWETQYF.

This chain uses TRBV9 with TRBJ2-6; 7 bases map to TRBD2. Germline loops: CDR1 SGDLS, CDR2 YYNGEE. This CDR3 comprises 18 residues. J was trimmed by 0 bases and V by 0 bases; bases with no gene match: 6. For the CDR3, the DNA is TGTGCCAGCAGCGTAGTAGTGGGAGGGCTCTCTGGGGCCAACGTCCTGACTTTC. Translating gives CASSVVVGGLSGANVLTF. The full variable domain, rest sourced from reference TRBV9 and TRBJ2-6, is DSGVTQTPKHLITATGQRVTLRCSPRSGDLSVYWYQQSLDQGLQFLIQYYNGEERAKGNILERFSAQQFPDLHSELNLSSLELGDSALYFCASSVVVGGLSGANVLTFGAGSRLTVL.

This clone was recorded a few times. This rearrangement joins TRBV6-1 to TRBJ1-1; tentative D call: TRBD1 (5 bases). CDR1 is MNHNS, CDR2 SASEGT, per germline. CDR3 size: 18 residues. The ends were cut back, 4 bases at V and 2 bases at J, with 23 bases in the middle. For the CDR3, the DNA is TGTGCCAGCAGTGGAAAGACAGATCGACGGGTGATCAACACTGAAGCTTTCTTT. This gives the protein CASSGKTDRRVINTEAFF.

Only one count was recorded for this clone. The chain recombines TRBV21-1 with TRBJ1-2; the D call TRBD1 from the table was never checked on the DNA. TRBV21-1 is shown as a pseudogene. The CDR3 is 15 amino acids. DNA for the CDR3: TGTGCCAGCAGCAAGGAGGACAGGGAGGGATATGGCTACACCTTC. It translates to CASSKEDREGYGYTF.

The gene calls are TRBV28 and TRBJ1-1; 7 nucleotides line up with TRBD1. The CDR3 contains 13 residues. The V segment lost 10 bases and the J segment 3 bases; nucleotides outside the gene matches: 8. Per the germline V gene, CDR1 is MDHEN and CDR2 is SYDVKM. CDR3 residues: CAIQGFGDTEAFF. As DNA, the CDR3 is TGTGCCATACAGGGGTTTGGTGACACTGAAGCTTTCTTT.

J is TRBJ2-3 and V is TRBV5-4; the D gene is possibly TRBD2 (6 bases). Looked up from germline, CDR1 is SGHNT and CDR2 is YYREEE (reference sequence). V lost 4 bases to trimming and J lost 6 bases, with 18 bases between them. This CDR3 is 15 amino acids long. The CDR3 bases are TGTGCCAGCAGCGAGAAAGCCGGGGGAGTTGATACGCAGTATTTT. Protein sequence: CASSEKAGGVDTQYF.

The chain carries TRBV9 and TRBJ2-7; 8 bases are shared with TRBD2. The CDR3 has 13 amino acids. Germline V gene lookup returns CDR1 SGDLS and CDR2 YYNGEE. Trimming at V came to 4 bases and at J to 10 bases, leaving 10 bases not matched to a gene. This CDR3 reads CASSSGGAVDQYF. CDR3 coding DNA: TGTGCCAGCAGCTCCGGGGGGGCGGTGGACCAGTACTTC.

This clone was recorded only once. V is TRBV11-2 and J is TRBJ2-7; 10 positions match TRBD2. The germline V gene encodes CDR1 SGHAT and CDR2 FQNNGV. With V trimmed by 0 bases and J by 7 bases, 12 bases remained unmatched. The CDR3 contains 17 residues. CDR3 amino acids: CASSLEYSASGSGEQYF. The DNA of the CDR3 is TGTGCCAGCAGCTTAGAGTACTCGGCTAGCGGGAGTGGAGAGCAGTACTTC.

The genes are TRBV11-2 and TRBJ2-2; D not certain. Germline CDR1 is SGHAT and CDR2 is FQNNGV. Trimming shortened V by 5 bases and J by 1 base, and 5 bases separated the two germline ends. The CDR3 is 13 amino acids. The CDR3 DNA reads as TGTGCCAGCAGCCAAAAGAACACCGGGGAGCTGTTTTTT. It yields the protein CASSQKNTGELFF.

V gene TRBV5-6 combines with J gene TRBJ1-1, with TRBD1 as a possible D gene (5 bases). CDR3 length: 13 amino acids. Germline V gene data show CDR1 as SGHDT and CDR2 as YYEEEE. Trimming shortened V by 0 bases and J by 7 bases, and 10 bases separated the two germline ends. CDR3 bases: TGTGCCAGCAGCTTGGGGGCAGGGCGTGAAGCTTTCTTT. It translates to CASSLGAGREAFF. Looking up the rest from reference TRBV5-6 and TRBJ1-1 gives the full variable domain: DAGVTQSPTHLIKTRGQQVTLRCSPKSGHDTVSWYQQALGQGPQFIFQYYEEEERQRGNFPDRFSGHQFPNYSSELNVNALLLGDSALYLCASSLGAGREAFFGQGTRLTVV.

The rearrangement joins TRBV28 to TRBJ1-5; D gene ambiguous. CDR1 is MDHEN, CDR2 SYDVKM, per germline. V was clipped by 5 bases and J by 4 bases, with 27 bases between them. CDR3 length equals 19 residues. The CDR3 nucleotides are TGTGCCAGCAGTGACTCGGGCCCACGAGGGTCCCCACCAAATCAGCCCCAGCATTTT. It yields the protein CASSDSGPRGSPPNQPQHF.

This clone was found once. The J gene is TRBJ1-5, the V gene TRBV10-3; no definite D call. There are 13 residues in the CDR3. The germline V gene has CDR1 ENHRY and CDR2 SYGVKD. The V end lost 0 bases, the J end lost 6 bases, and 6 bases lay between the germline ends. DNA of the CDR3: TGTGCCATCAGTGAGTCCATGAGTCAGCCCCAGCATTTT. Translating it yields CAISESMSQPQHF.

V usage is TRBV4-1 and J usage is TRBJ2-7; 11 bases line up with TRBD1. Germline values: CDR1 MGHRA, CDR2 YSYEKL. The CDR3 length is 16 residues. Trimming removed 4 bases from V and 4 bases from J; junction bases left unmatched: 9. The CDR3 DNA follows: TGCGCCAGCAGCCCCCATCCGGACAGGGGGCTATACGAGCAGTACTTC. It yields the protein CASSPHPDRGLYEQYF.

The chain has TRBV4-1 and TRBJ2-7; the match to TRBD2 covers 14 bases. V gave up 0 bases and J gave up 0 bases; unmatched junction bases: 10. Germline V lookup: CDR1 MGHRA, CDR2 YSYEKL. CDR3 length: 20 amino acids. CDR3 DNA: TGCGCCAGCAGCCAAGAAGGGATCCGACTAGCGGGAGGGGCCTCCTACGAGCAGTACTTC. Residues: CASSQEGIRLAGGASYEQYF.

The gene calls are TRBV2 and TRBJ2-3; 9 nucleotides align to TRBD2. This CDR3 region has 15 residues. The germline CDR1 and CDR2 sequences are SNHLY and FYNNEI. V shed 5 bases, J shed 7 bases, and the junction held 10 bases outside the gene matches. CDR3: CASSPERGALYTQYF. The CDR3 nucleotides are TGTGCCAGCAGTCCCGAGCGGGGGGCCCTATATACGCAGTATTTT.

This clone was observed a handful of times. The J gene is TRBJ1-1, the V gene TRBV2; D is possibly TRBD1 (6 bases). V lost 7 bases to trimming and J lost 1 base, with 13 bases between them. CDR1 and CDR2 from the germline V gene are SNHLY and FYNNEI. The CDR3 runs 14 residues. The CDR3 DNA is TGTGCCAGCACTGTGGACAGAGCGAACACTGAAGCTTTCTTT. Its protein product is CASTVDRANTEAFF.

The chain couples TRBV7-9 to TRBJ2-7, with D tentatively TRBD1 (6 bases). The V end was cut by 4 bases, the J end by 6 bases, with 13 bases between. This CDR3 comprises 13 residues. CDR1 SEHNR and CDR2 FQNEAQ come from the germline V gene (reference sequence). As DNA, the CDR3 is TGTGCCAGCAGCTCCAACAGGGTAGGCGAGCAGTACTTC. This translates into CASSSNRVGEQYF.

On this clone itself: The same CDR3 arises from other DNA sequences in this sample as well. This chain links TRBV7-2 with TRBJ2-7; D uncertain. The V and J ends lost 3 bases and 1 base respectively, with 7 bases between them. CDR3 size: 13 residues. CDR1 is SGHTA and CDR2 is FQGNSA in the germline V gene. The CDR3 DNA sequence: TGTGCCAGCAGCTTCGGCGGATCCTACGAGCAGTACTTC. Translated: CASSFGGSYEQYF. The full variable domain, completed using reference TRBV7-2 and TRBJ2-7, is GAGVSQSPSNKVTEKGKDVELRCDPISGHTALYWYRQSLGQGLEFLIYFQGNSAPDKSGLPSDRFSAERTGGSVSTLTIQRTQQEDSAVYLCASSFGGSYEQYFGPGTRLTVT.

The chain links TRBV7-7 to TRBJ2-3; D uncertain. The CDR3 consists of 14 residues. Germline-derived CDR1 and CDR2 are SSHAT and FNYEAQ (reference sequence). The germline V and J ends were trimmed by 3 bases and 4 bases, with 11 bases remaining between them. The CDR3 region has the DNA TGTGCCAGCAGCTTCACTACGGCGGCAGATACGCAGTATTTT. It specifies CASSFTTAADTQYF.

V gene TRBV2 combines with J gene TRBJ2-1; no clear D. V was clipped by 2 bases and J by 0 bases, with 17 bases between them. The germline gives CDR1 SNHLY, CDR2 FYNNEI. This CDR3 comprises 18 residues. The CDR3 DNA reads as TGTGCCAGCAGTGAAACTGTGGTGGCACTAAGCTCCTACAATGAGCAGTTCTTC. The encoded protein is CASSETVVALSSYNEQFF.

This chain uses TRBV19 with TRBJ2-7, with 8 bases aligning to TRBD2. The V and J ends lost 3 bases and 1 base, in that order; junction bases with no gene match: 8. Germline V gives CDR1 LNHDA, CDR2 SQIVND (reference sequence). The CDR3 covers 16 residues. The CDR3 DNA reads TGTGCCAGTAGTATCAAGGGGGGACTAGTATCCTACGAGCAGTACTTC. Translated: CASSIKGGLVSYEQYF.

V and J are TRBV27 and TRBJ1-1; 9 nucleotides line up with TRBD1. Trimming took 6 bases from V and 6 from J; bases not matched to a gene: 2. The CDR3 has 12 amino acids. In germline, CDR1 is MNHEY, CDR2 SMNVEV (reference sequence). The CDR3 nucleotides are TGTGCCAGCAGGACAGGGGGAGCTGAAGCTTTCTTT. This codes for CASRTGGAEAFF.

In nucleotides, the CDR3 is TGTGCCAGCAGTCCCGGGACTAGGAATGAGCAGTTCTTC. This gives the protein CASSPGTRNEQFF. The chain joins TRBV7-7 to TRBJ2-1; 8 nucleotides agree with TRBD2. Germline V gives CDR1 SSHAT, CDR2 FNYEAQ (reference sequence). The CDR3 loop spans 13 amino acids. The trim removed 6 bases at V and 7 bases at J, leaving 5 bases unmatched.

This rearrangement joins TRBV28 to TRBJ1-1; D is unresolved. This CDR3 has 12 residues. Trimming removed 4 bases from V and 9 bases from J, with 12 bases in between. Germline-derived CDR1 and CDR2 are MDHEN and SYDVKM. CDR3 in amino acids: CASSYLKSQAFF. The CDR3 nucleotides read TGTGCCAGCAGTTACCTTAAAAGCCAAGCTTTCTTT. The complete variable domain, with remaining parts taken from reference TRBV28 and TRBJ1-1, reads DVKVTQSSRYLVKRTGEKVFLECVQDMDHENMFWYRQDPGLGLRLIYFSYDVKMKEKGDIPEGYSVSREKKERFSLILESASTNQTSMYLCASSYLKSQAFFGQGTRLTVV.

This clone was found a few times. The chain uses TRBV5-1 and TRBJ1-1, with 7 bases that match TRBD1. Germline lookup yields CDR1 SGHRS and CDR2 YFSETQ. CDR3 length equals 14 residues. Losses at the gene ends were 7 bases for V and 0 bases for J; bases not matched to a gene: 6. This CDR3 reads CASCKDRMNTEAFF. The CDR3 DNA reads as TGCGCCAGCTGTAAGGACAGGATGAACACTGAAGCTTTCTTT.

The chain is built from TRBV30 and TRBJ1-1; D is perhaps TRBD1 (5 bases). The CDR3 has 17 amino acids. V was pared by 1 base and J by 2 bases, with 20 bases between. Germline V gene sequence: CDR1 GTSNPN, CDR2 SVGIG (reference sequence). CDR3 region: CAWSERPGRRGNTEAFF. CDR3 in DNA: TGTGCCTGGAGTGAACGTCCCGGGAGGAGGGGAAACACTGAAGCTTTCTTT. The whole variable domain, remainder taken from reference TRBV30 and TRBJ1-1, is SQTIHQWPATLVQPVGSPLSLECTVEGTSNPNLYWYRQAAGRGLQLLFYSVGIGQISSEVPQNLSASRPQDRQFILSSKKLLLSDSGFYLCAWSERPGRRGNTEAFFGQGTRLTVV.

The chain couples TRBV10-2 to TRBJ1-5; TRBD1 aligns across 8 bases. The germline V gene has CDR1 WSHSY and CDR2 SAAADI. Losses at the gene ends were 4 bases for V and 7 bases for J; bases not matched to a gene: 6. The CDR3 loop spans 14 amino acids. DNA for the CDR3: TGCGCCAGCAGTGCGTCAGGGGGCGAACAGCCCCAGCATTTT. Amino acid sequence: CASSASGGEQPQHF.